This entry lists 22 T cell receptor beta chains sequenced from one sample in a study of blood T cell repertoires in COVID-19. The data were produced by immunoSEQ multiplex PCR, yet TCRdb's version contains in-frame clones alone and is incomplete. The top ten clones hold around 2.1% of a sample with about 160,000 clones, roughly 84% of them seen once. The sequenced material came from peripheral blood. The source of these receptors is a man in his 70s with acute or convalescent COVID-19.

This clone was counted between two and nine times. CDR3 in amino acids: CASSESAGQGVYGYTF. DNA for the CDR3: TGTGCCAGCAGTGAATCAGCGGGTCAGGGCGTCTATGGCTACACCTTC. The V call is TRBV6-1, the J call TRBJ1-2; D possibly corresponds to TRBD1 (5 bases). Germline V gives CDR1 MNHNS, CDR2 SASEGT. There are 16 residues in the CDR3. Deletions cut 2 bases from V and 4 bases from J, with 17 bases between.

V is TRBV5-4 and J is TRBJ2-1; 12 nucleotides match TRBD2. Losses at the gene ends were 4 bases for V and 4 bases for J; bases not matched to a gene: 3. The CDR3 covers 15 residues. The germline CDR1 and CDR2 sequences are SGHNT and YYREEE (reference sequence). The CDR3 nucleotides read TGTGCCAGCAGCGTGACTAGCGGGGGATACAATGAGCAGTTCTTC. It codes for CASSVTSGGYNEQFF.

The rearrangement joins TRBV6-1 to TRBJ2-5, with D tentatively TRBD1 (5 bases). This CDR3 has 13 residues. The V gene lost 2 bases and the J gene lost 2 bases, with 6 bases spanning the gap. The germline gives CDR1 MNHNS, CDR2 SASEGT. The CDR3 here is CASSEHRQETQYF. The CDR3 DNA follows: TGTGCCAGCAGTGAACACAGGCAAGAGACCCAGTACTTC.

V is TRBV5-1 and J is TRBJ2-1; TRBD2 matches at 7 bases. This CDR3 region has 15 residues. Germline CDR1 is SGHRS and CDR2 is YFSETQ. V lost 2 bases and J lost 7; bases outside the gene matches: 9. Here the CDR3 reads CASSFLPGLRNEQFF. For the CDR3, the DNA is TGCGCCAGCAGCTTCTTACCGGGACTACGGAATGAGCAGTTCTTC.

The V and J genes are TRBV29-1 and TRBJ1-1; D gene uncertain. Trimming cost V 4 bases and J 1 base, with 7 bases left between them. Germline V gene lookup returns CDR1 SQVTM and CDR2 ANQGSEA. The CDR3 loop spans 12 amino acids. The DNA of the CDR3 is TGCAGCGTTGGGCGGTCGAACACTGAAGCTTTCTTT. It is translated as CSVGRSNTEAFF.

This chain links TRBV11-2 with TRBJ2-7; 13 bases are shared with TRBD2. CDR1 SGHAT and CDR2 FQNNGV come from the germline V gene. Trimming removed 0 bases from V and 2 bases from J; junction bases left unmatched: 7. The CDR3 length is 18 residues. The CDR3 here is CASSLDSGLAGSAYEQYF. In DNA form, the CDR3 reads TGTGCCAGCAGCTTAGACTCGGGACTAGCGGGAAGCGCCTACGAGCAGTACTTC.

This clone has a single count. The chain couples TRBV2 to TRBJ1-4, with D tentatively TRBD1 (6 bases). The CDR3 sequence is 13 residues long. In germline, CDR1 is SNHLY, CDR2 FYNNEI. The V and J ends lost 8 bases and 3 bases respectively, with 10 bases between them. CDR3 region: CASGGQPNEKLFF. DNA of the CDR3: TGTGCCAGCGGCGGACAGCCTAATGAAAAACTGTTTTTT.

The V call is TRBV27, the J call TRBJ1-2, with D unclear. The germline gives CDR1 MNHEY, CDR2 SMNVEV (reference sequence). Trimming left V 3 bases short and J 1 base short, with 6 bases between. The CDR3 is made up of 13 amino acids. The CDR3 region is CASSFNSNYGYTF. Written as DNA, the CDR3 is TGTGCCAGCAGTTTTAACAGTAACTATGGCTACACCTTC.

The genes are TRBV12-3 or TRBV12-4 and TRBJ1-3; the D is unclear. V dropped 1 base and J dropped 5 bases, with 6 bases sitting between them. There are 13 residues in the CDR3. The CDR3 region is CASSLGLRNTIYF. Written as DNA, the CDR3 is TGTGCCAGCAGTTTAGGACTGCGAAACACCATATATTTT.

The CDR3 DNA is TGTGCCAGCAGCTCTCAGGGCCTCACAGATACGCAGTATTTT. Its translation: CASSSQGLTDTQYF. V usage is TRBV7-2 and J usage is TRBJ2-3; D perhaps matches TRBD1 (5 bases). The germline V and J ends were trimmed by 4 bases and 2 bases, with 10 bases remaining between them. CDR1 and CDR2 (germline): SGHTA, FQGNSA. This CDR3 contains 14 residues.

DNA for the CDR3: TGTGCCAGCAGCCTGGGGGCGCAGGGGGCTAACTATGGCTACACCTTC. Amino acid sequence: CASSLGAQGANYGYTF. The chain links TRBV5-4 to TRBJ1-2, with 7 bases fitting TRBD1. Germline CDR1 reads SGHNT; CDR2 reads YYREEE (reference sequence). With V trimmed by 4 bases and J by 0 bases, 9 bases remained unmatched. This CDR3 contains 16 residues.

The V call is TRBV29-1, the J call TRBJ2-3, with a possible D match to TRBD2 (5 bases). Germline-derived CDR1 and CDR2 are SQVTM and ANQGSEA. V gave up 7 bases and J gave up 0 bases, with 11 bases separating them. The CDR3 is 13 residues long. The CDR3 DNA follows: TGCAGCGCCGGGGTGGCTAGCACAGATACGCAGTATTTT. The encoded protein is CSAGVASTDTQYF.

V and J are TRBV28 and TRBJ2-2; a weak D match, TRBD1 (5 bases). Trimming took off 7 bases at V and 1 base at J, with 13 bases between the two ends. The CDR3 is 15 amino acids. Germline values: CDR1 MDHEN, CDR2 SYDVKM. The CDR3 sequence: CASKEGQGNTGELFF. Written as DNA, the CDR3 is TGTGCCAGCAAGGAAGGGCAGGGGAACACCGGGGAGCTGTTTTTT.

The chain combines TRBV5-1 with TRBJ1-5; 9 bases align to TRBD1. V lost 4 bases and J lost 1; bases outside the gene matches: 12. CDR3 size: 18 residues. CDR1 is SGHRS and CDR2 is YFSETQ in the germline V gene. The DNA for the CDR3 is TGCGCCAGCAGCCCCCCCCACAGGGGGCCCGGAAGCAATCAGCCCCAGCATTTT. Protein: CASSPPHRGPGSNQPQHF.

The chain recombines TRBV19 with TRBJ1-1; TRBD1 matches 12 bases. J gave up 5 bases and V 5 bases, and 12 bases lay outside the gene matches. The CDR3 contains 17 residues. Germline loops: CDR1 LNHDA, CDR2 SQIVND (reference sequence). CDR3 sequence reads: CASSPQGGQGARTEAFF. The DNA of the CDR3 is TGTGCCAGTAGTCCACAGGGGGGACAGGGGGCGCGGACTGAAGCTTTCTTT.

The rearrangement uses TRBV2 and TRBJ2-4; 7 bases align to TRBD1. The CDR3 consists of 17 residues. V lost 4 bases to trimming and J lost 0 bases; unmatched junction nucleotides: 9. CDR1 and CDR2 (germline): SNHLY, FYNNEI. CDR3 region: CASSVRDRLIAKNIQYF. DNA of the CDR3: TGTGCCAGCAGTGTTCGGGACAGATTGATAGCCAAAAACATTCAGTACTTC.

The rearrangement links TRBV19 to TRBJ2-5, with 9 bases that match TRBD2. From germline, CDR1 is LNHDA and CDR2 SQIVND (reference sequence). The CDR3 spans 14 residues. Trimming cost V 8 bases and J 5 bases; bases outside gene matches: 9. The CDR3 is CASSGGGAGETQYF. CDR3 sequence (DNA): TGTGCCAGTTCAGGCGGGGGGGCCGGGGAGACCCAGTACTTC.

The V call is TRBV25-1, the J call TRBJ2-1; D not resolved. This CDR3 region has 9 residues. V shed 8 bases and J shed 9 bases, with 5 bases lying between them. In germline, CDR1 is MGHDK, CDR2 SYGVNS. The CDR3 nucleotides read TGTGCCAGCTATAGTGAGCAGTTCTTC. It encodes CASYSEQFF. Filled out from reference TRBV25-1 and TRBJ2-1, the complete variable domain reads EADIYQTPRYLVIGTGKKITLECSQTMGHDKMYWYQQDPGMELHLIHYSYGVNSTEKGDLSSESTVSRIRTEHFPLTLESARPSHTSQYLCASYSEQFFGPGTRLTVL.

The V gene is TRBV5-1, the J gene TRBJ1-2, with 8 positions matching TRBD1. CDR1 is SGHRS and CDR2 is YFSETQ in the germline V gene. CDR3 length: 16 residues. V shed 4 bases, J shed 4 bases, and the junction held 12 bases outside the gene matches. As DNA, the CDR3 is TGCGCCAGCAGCCTAGCTTCCGGGACAGGTGGCTATGGCTACACCTTC. This sequence encodes CASSLASGTGGYGYTF.

V is TRBV27 and J is TRBJ1-2, with 10 bases identical to TRBD1. The germline CDR1 and CDR2 sequences are MNHEY and SMNVEV (reference sequence). V shed 5 bases, J shed 3 bases, and the junction held 18 bases outside the gene matches. This CDR3 is built from 19 residues. The CDR3 sequence is CASSPRQGAVDLTHYGYTF. The CDR3 nucleotides are TGTGCCAGCAGTCCCCGACAGGGGGCGGTGGATTTAACTCACTATGGCTACACCTTC.

The chain carries TRBV7-3 and TRBJ2-2; 7 nucleotides line up with TRBD1. Trimming at V came to 5 bases and at J to 4 bases, leaving 7 bases not matched to a gene. This CDR3 is 15 amino acids long. The germline CDR1 and CDR2 sequences are SGHTA and FQGTGA. For the CDR3, the DNA is TGTGCCAGCAGCCCCGGACAGGTGGGCACCGGGGAGCTGTTTTTT. It yields the protein CASSPGQVGTGELFF.

This clone was observed once. The chain is built from TRBV6-1 and TRBJ2-5; 7 nucleotides match TRBD1. The CDR3 totals 14 residues. With 3 bases clipped from V and 2 bases from J, the junction kept 3 bases outside the gene matches. Germline values: CDR1 MNHNS, CDR2 SASEGT. CDR3 sequence reads: CASSEGQIQETQYF. Written as DNA, the CDR3 is TGTGCCAGCAGTGAGGGACAGATTCAAGAGACCCAGTACTTC.